Each of the 17 T cell receptor beta chains below was sequenced from the same sample in a study of cytotoxic CD8 clonotypes in ibrutinib-treated CLL. TCRdb's table, derived via immunoSEQ multiplex PCR, lists solely in-frame clones and lacks some. The sample has tens of thousands of clones; about three quarters are singletons. Sequencing used PBMCs, obtained after 36 months of ibrutinib treatment. The receptors stem from a human donor with chronic lymphocytic leukemia.

This clone appeared a few times. V usage is TRBV7-9 and J usage is TRBJ2-3, with a possible D match to TRBD2 (6 bases). Germline lookup yields CDR1 SEHNR and CDR2 FQNEAQ (reference sequence). This CDR3 contains 12 residues. V dropped 3 bases and J dropped 5 bases, with 6 bases sitting between them. The CDR3 loop reads CASSFGRDTQYF. The CDR3 bases are TGTGCCAGCAGCTTCGGGAGAGATACGCAGTATTTT. The full variable domain, with the rest looked up from reference TRBV7-9 and TRBJ2-3, is DTGVSQNPRHKITKRGQNVTFRCDPISEHNRLYWYRQTLGQGPEFLTYFQNEAQLEKSRLLSDRFSAERPKGSFSTLEIQRTEQGDSAMYLCASSFGRDTQYFGPGTRLTVL.

V and J are TRBV4-3 and TRBJ1-1; no clear D. The CDR3 loop spans 15 amino acids. V dropped 2 bases and J dropped 4 bases, with 14 bases sitting between them. Germline CDR1 and CDR2: LGHNA and YSLEER. The CDR3 loop reads CASSQSVGLGTEAFF. CDR3 bases: TGCGCCAGCAGCCAAAGCGTAGGGCTCGGCACTGAAGCTTTCTTT.

In this sample, this clone turned up once. The V gene is TRBV5-1, the J gene TRBJ2-5; D remains unclear. The CDR3 runs 13 residues. Germline assignment: CDR1 SGHRS and CDR2 YFSETQ. V lost 2 bases and J 3 bases, leaving 8 bases between the germline ends. CDR3 residues: CASSFRAEETQYF. CDR3 nucleotides: TGCGCCAGCAGCTTTCGGGCTGAAGAGACCCAGTACTTC.

The chain recombines TRBV5-4 with TRBJ2-2; a weak D match, TRBD1 (6 bases). Germline V gene sequence: CDR1 SGHNT, CDR2 YYREEE (reference sequence). This CDR3 is built from 13 residues. The V end was cut by 3 bases, the J end by 8 bases, with 11 bases between. The CDR3 loop reads CASSSVGAGELFF. The CDR3 region has the DNA TGTGCCAGCAGCTCGGTGGGGGCTGGGGAGCTGTTTTTT.

This clone came up a few times. This chain joins TRBV20-1 and TRBJ1-4; D is uncertain. The CDR3 contains 11 residues. Trimming pared 3 bases from V and 7 bases from J, leaving 6 bases between. The germline gives CDR1 DFQATT, CDR2 SNEGSKA (reference sequence). CDR3 amino acids: CSARGGEKLFF. For the CDR3, the DNA is TGCAGTGCTAGGGGAGGTGAAAAACTGTTTTTT.

The V and J genes are TRBV5-6 and TRBJ2-1; no clear D gene. Trimming took 4 bases from V and 1 from J, leaving 9 bases between them. CDR1 is SGHDT and CDR2 is YYEEEE in the germline V gene. The CDR3 has 14 residues. This chain's CDR3 is CASSPGDSYNEQFF. CDR3 coding DNA: TGTGCCAGCAGCCCAGGAGATTCCTACAATGAGCAGTTCTTC.

This chain links TRBV19 with TRBJ1-1; 7 bases align to TRBD1. CDR1 and CDR2 (germline): LNHDA, SQIVND (reference sequence). This CDR3 is 15 amino acids long. V dropped 7 bases and J dropped 5; count of bases not matched to a gene: 13. CDR3 sequence reads: CASTMDRWPGTEAFF. The CDR3 nucleotides are TGTGCCAGTACCATGGACAGGTGGCCGGGGACTGAAGCTTTCTTT.

V usage is TRBV5-1 and J usage is TRBJ1-6, with 9 bases that match TRBD1. V shed 4 bases, J shed 7 bases, and the junction held 3 bases outside the gene matches. The CDR3 has 14 amino acids. Per the germline V gene, CDR1 is SGHRS and CDR2 is YFSETQ. Written as DNA, the CDR3 is TGCGCCAGCAGCCGGACAGGGGACAATTCACCCCTCCACTTT. This codes for CASSRTGDNSPLHF.

The chain couples TRBV9 to TRBJ1-4; TRBD1 matches 12 bases. After removal of 2 bases from V and 7 bases from J, the junction contained 6 bases not matched to a gene. The CDR3 sequence is 16 residues long. The V gene's germline CDR1 is SGDLS and CDR2 YYNGEE. The CDR3 nucleotides are TGTGCCAGCAGCGTCGGGACAGGGGGCAAAGGTGAAAAACTGTTTTTT. Its translation: CASSVGTGGKGEKLFF.

This chain connects TRBV7-8 to TRBJ2-2; perhaps TRBD2 as D (6 bases). CDR1 and CDR2 from the germline V gene are SGHVS and FQNEAQ. Trimming removed 0 bases from V and 0 bases from J, with 8 bases in between. This CDR3 region has 16 residues. CDR3 nucleotides: TGTGCCAGCAGCTTAGCGCCGGGGGCGAACACCGGGGAGCTGTTTTTT. Translation gives CASSLAPGANTGELFF.

V gene TRBV19 combines with J gene TRBJ1-2; 11 bases align to TRBD1. Germline trimming cut 5 bases from V and 7 bases from J; bases unmatched to any gene: 6. This CDR3 contains 14 residues. CDR1 LNHDA and CDR2 SQIVND come from the germline V gene (reference sequence). The CDR3 spells CASSPDRGRGGYTF. CDR3 bases: TGTGCCAGTAGTCCGGACAGGGGGCGAGGTGGCTACACCTTC.

The chain joins TRBV6-5 to TRBJ1-1; D unclear. The length of the CDR3 is 13 residues. Germline lookup yields CDR1 MNHEY and CDR2 SVGAGI. Deletions cut 5 bases from V and 5 bases from J, with 12 bases between. The CDR3 region has the DNA TGTGCCAGCAGTCCACGACAAATTACTGAAGCTTTCTTT. Its translation is CASSPRQITEAFF.

The chain links TRBV4-2 to TRBJ1-2; 7 nucleotides align to TRBD1. Germline V gene sequence: CDR1 LGHNA, CDR2 YNFKEQ. Trimming removed 2 bases from V and 7 bases from J; junction bases left unmatched: 13. This CDR3 comprises 16 residues. For the CDR3, the DNA is TGTGCCAGCAGCCAACCGGGACAGCTCTCTGAGGGTGGCTACACCTTC. Translating gives CASSQPGQLSEGGYTF.

The chain couples TRBV29-1 to TRBJ2-5; 14 bases are a match to TRBD2. CDR1 is SQVTM, CDR2 ANQGSEA, per germline. This CDR3 region has 14 residues. J lost 4 bases, V lost 6 bases, and 4 bases had no gene match. The CDR3 region has the DNA TGCAGCGTGGCCGGGACTAGCGGGGGAGAGACCCAGTACTTC. Translation: CSVAGTSGGETQYF.

The rearrangement joins TRBV19 to TRBJ1-2; no reliable D call. This CDR3 has 12 amino acids. The ends were cut back, 5 bases at V and 3 bases at J, with 7 bases in the middle. Germline CDR1 reads LNHDA; CDR2 reads SQIVND (reference sequence). CDR3 sequence reads: CASSLPYYGYTF. CDR3 DNA sequence: TGTGCCAGTAGTCTCCCCTACTATGGCTACACCTTC.

The V call is TRBV7-3, the J call TRBJ2-1; D not resolved. The V end was cut by 5 bases, the J end by 8 bases, with 13 bases between. This CDR3 contains 13 residues. Germline values: CDR1 SGHTA, CDR2 FQGTGA. CDR3 loop: CASSLNPGDEQFF. CDR3 nucleotides: TGTGCCAGCAGCCTCAATCCTGGGGATGAGCAGTTCTTC.

This chain uses TRBV20-1 with TRBJ2-2; possibly TRBD2 for D (6 bases). Per germline, CDR1 DFQATT and CDR2 SNEGSKA (reference sequence). The CDR3 runs 11 residues. Trimming cost V 6 bases and J 7 bases, with 9 bases left between them. Here the CDR3 reads CSAWGLGELFF. The CDR3 bases are TGCAGTGCCTGGGGACTCGGGGAGCTGTTTTTT.